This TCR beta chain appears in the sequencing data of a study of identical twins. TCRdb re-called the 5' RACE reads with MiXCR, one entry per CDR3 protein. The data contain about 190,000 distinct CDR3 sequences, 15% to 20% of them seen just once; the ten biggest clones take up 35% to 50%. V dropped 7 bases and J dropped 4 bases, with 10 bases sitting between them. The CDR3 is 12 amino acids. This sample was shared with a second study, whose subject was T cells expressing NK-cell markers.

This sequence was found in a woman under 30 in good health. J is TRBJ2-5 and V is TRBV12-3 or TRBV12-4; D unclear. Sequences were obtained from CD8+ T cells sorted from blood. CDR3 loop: CASTLDGETQYF. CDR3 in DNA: TGTGCCAGCACCTTGGATGGAGAGACCCAGTACTTC.